The clone carrying this TCR beta chain appeared a few times. There are 13 residues in the CDR3. Germline V lookup: CDR1 SNHLY, CDR2 FYNNEI. V dropped 8 bases and J dropped 3 bases, with 13 bases sitting between them. This specimen comes from a study of radiotherapy plus CTLA-4 blockade in lung cancer. Assay used: immunoSEQ multiplex PCR; TCRdb lists only in-frame clones, some missing. The data contain roughly 32,000 clones, 70% to 80% of them singletons. Specimen: peripheral blood, collected from a patient treated with radiotherapy plus ipilimumab. The sequence came from a human donor with non-small cell lung cancer that progressed on radiotherapy plus ipilimumab. This sequence joins TRBV2 and TRBJ2-5, with D maybe TRBD2 (6 bases). The CDR3 nucleotides are TGTGCCAGCGGGACTGAAGTCGAAGAGACCCAGTACTTC. This gives the protein CASGTEVEETQYF.